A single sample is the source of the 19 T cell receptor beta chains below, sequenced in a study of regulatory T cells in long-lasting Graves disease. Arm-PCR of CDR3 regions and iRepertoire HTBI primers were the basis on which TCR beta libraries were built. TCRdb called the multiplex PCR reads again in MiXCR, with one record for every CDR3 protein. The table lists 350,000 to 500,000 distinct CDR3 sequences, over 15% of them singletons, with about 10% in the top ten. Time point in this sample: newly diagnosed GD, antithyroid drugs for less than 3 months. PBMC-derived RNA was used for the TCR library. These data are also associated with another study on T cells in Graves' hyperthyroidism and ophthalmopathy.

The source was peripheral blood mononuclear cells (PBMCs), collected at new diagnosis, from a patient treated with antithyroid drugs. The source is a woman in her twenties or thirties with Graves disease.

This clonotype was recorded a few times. The CDR3 loop reads CASKLAGITGELFF. CDR3 nucleotide sequence: TGTGCCAGTAAACTAGCGGGTATTACCGGGGAGCTGTTTTTT. V and J are TRBV19 and TRBJ2-2; 9 bases are shared with TRBD2. V lost 7 bases and J lost 5; bases outside the gene matches: 5. The CDR3 covers 14 residues. CDR1 is LNHDA, CDR2 SQIVND, per germline (reference sequence).

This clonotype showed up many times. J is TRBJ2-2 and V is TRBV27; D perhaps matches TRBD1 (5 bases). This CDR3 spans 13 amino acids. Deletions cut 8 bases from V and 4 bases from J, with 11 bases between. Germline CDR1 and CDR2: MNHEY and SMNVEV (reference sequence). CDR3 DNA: TGTGCCAGCCAGAGACAGCCCACCGGGGAGCTGTTTTTT. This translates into CASQRQPTGELFF.

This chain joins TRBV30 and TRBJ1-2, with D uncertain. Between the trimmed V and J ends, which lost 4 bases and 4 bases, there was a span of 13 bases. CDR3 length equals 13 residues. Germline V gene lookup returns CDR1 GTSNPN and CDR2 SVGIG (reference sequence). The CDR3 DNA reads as TGTGCCTGGACCAGGACGGGTAGCTATGGCTACACCTTC. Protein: CAWTRTGSYGYTF.

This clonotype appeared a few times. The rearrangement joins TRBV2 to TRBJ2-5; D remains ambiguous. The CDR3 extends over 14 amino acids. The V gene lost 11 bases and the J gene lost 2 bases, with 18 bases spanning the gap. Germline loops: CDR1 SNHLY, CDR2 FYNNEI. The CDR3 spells CAGLEVAPQETQYF. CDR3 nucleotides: TGTGCCGGATTAGAGGTGGCTCCACAAGAGACCCAGTACTTC.

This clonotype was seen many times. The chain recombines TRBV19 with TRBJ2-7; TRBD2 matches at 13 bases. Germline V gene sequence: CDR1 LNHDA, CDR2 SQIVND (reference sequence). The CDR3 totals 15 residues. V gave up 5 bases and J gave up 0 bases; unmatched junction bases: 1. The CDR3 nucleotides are TGTGCCAGTAGTCGGACTAGCGGGGGCTCCTACGAGCAGTACTTC. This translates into CASSRTSGGSYEQYF.

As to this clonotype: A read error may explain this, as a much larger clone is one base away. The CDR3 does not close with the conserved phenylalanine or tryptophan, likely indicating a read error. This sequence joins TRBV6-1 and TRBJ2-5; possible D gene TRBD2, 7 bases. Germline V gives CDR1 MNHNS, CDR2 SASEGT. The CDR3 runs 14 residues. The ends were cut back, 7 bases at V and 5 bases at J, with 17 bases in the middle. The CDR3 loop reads CASTLEGGGETQYL. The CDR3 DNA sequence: TGTGCCAGCACCCTCGAAGGGGGAGGGGAGACCCAGTACCTC.

The CDR3 bases are TGTGCCAGCAGCGTAGCTCCCGTGAAGGGAGTTGAAGCTTTCTTT. Translated: CASSVAPVKGVEAFF. The chain joins TRBV9 to TRBJ1-1; D not resolved. Germline assignment: CDR1 SGDLS and CDR2 YYNGEE. This CDR3 region has 15 residues. V was trimmed by 0 bases and J by 7 bases, leaving 16 bases between them.

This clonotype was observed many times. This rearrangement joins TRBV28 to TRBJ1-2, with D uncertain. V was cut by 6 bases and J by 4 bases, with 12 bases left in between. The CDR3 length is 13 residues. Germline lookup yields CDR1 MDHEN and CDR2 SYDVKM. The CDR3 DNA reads TGTGCCAGCAGCAGGACCGTACCCTATGGCTACACCTTC. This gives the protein CASSRTVPYGYTF.

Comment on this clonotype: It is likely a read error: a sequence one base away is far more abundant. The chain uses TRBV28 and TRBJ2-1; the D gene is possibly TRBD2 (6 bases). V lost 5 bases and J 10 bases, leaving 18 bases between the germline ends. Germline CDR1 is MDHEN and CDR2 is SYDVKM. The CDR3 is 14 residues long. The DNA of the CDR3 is TGTGCCAGCAGTGGGGGGACTTCCTCTCACGAGCAGTTCTTC. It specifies CASSGGTSSHEQFF.

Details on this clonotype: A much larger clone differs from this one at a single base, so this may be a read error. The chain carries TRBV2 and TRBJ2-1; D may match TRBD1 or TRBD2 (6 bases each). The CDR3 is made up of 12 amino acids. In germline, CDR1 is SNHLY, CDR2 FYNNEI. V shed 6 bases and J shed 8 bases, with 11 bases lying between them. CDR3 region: CASRPEGDEQFF. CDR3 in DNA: TGTGCCAGCAGGCCGGAGGGGGATGAGCAGTTCTTC.

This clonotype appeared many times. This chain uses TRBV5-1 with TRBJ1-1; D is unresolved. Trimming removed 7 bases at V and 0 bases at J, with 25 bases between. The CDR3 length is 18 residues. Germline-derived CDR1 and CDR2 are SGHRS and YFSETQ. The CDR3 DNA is TGCGCCAGCTCCGGTTCGGGGTCCCAGATCGGCCTGAACACTGAAGCTTTCTTT. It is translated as CASSGSGSQIGLNTEAFF.

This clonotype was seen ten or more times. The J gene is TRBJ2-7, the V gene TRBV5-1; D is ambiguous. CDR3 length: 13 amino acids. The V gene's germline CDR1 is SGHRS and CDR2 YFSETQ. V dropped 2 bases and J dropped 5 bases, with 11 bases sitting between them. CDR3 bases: TGCGCCAGCAGCTTAACGGGTTTGCACGAGCAGTACTTC. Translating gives CASSLTGLHEQYF.

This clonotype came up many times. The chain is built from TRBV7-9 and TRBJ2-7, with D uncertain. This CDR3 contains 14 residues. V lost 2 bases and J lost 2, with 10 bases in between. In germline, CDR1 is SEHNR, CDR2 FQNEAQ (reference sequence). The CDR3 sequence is CASSLIGSPYEQYF. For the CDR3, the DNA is TGTGCCAGCAGCTTAATTGGCTCACCCTACGAGCAGTACTTC. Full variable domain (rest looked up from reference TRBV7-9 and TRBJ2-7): DTGVSQNPRHKITKRGQNVTFRCDPISEHNRLYWYRQTLGQGPEFLTYFQNEAQLEKSRLLSDRFSAERPKGSFSTLEIQRTEQGDSAMYLCASSLIGSPYEQYFGPGTRLTVT.

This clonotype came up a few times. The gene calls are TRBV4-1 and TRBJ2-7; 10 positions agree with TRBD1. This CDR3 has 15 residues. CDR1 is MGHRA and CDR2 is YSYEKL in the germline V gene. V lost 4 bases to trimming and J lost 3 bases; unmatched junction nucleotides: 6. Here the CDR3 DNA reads TGCGCCAGCAGCCTTACCCGGGACAGGGGCTACGAGCAGTACTTC. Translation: CASSLTRDRGYEQYF.

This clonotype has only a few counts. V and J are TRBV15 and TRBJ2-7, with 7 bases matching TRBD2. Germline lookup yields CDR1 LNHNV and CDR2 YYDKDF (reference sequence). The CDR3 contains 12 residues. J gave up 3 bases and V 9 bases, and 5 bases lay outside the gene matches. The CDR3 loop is CATGGSFYEQYF. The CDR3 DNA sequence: TGTGCCACGGGCGGGAGCTTCTACGAGCAGTACTTC.

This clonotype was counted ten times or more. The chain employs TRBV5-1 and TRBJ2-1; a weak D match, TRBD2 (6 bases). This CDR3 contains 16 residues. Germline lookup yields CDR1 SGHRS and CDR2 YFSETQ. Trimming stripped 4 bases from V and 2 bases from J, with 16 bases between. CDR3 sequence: CASSPPRSGAYNEQFF. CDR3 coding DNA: TGCGCCAGCAGCCCTCCTAGATCGGGAGCCTACAATGAGCAGTTCTTC.

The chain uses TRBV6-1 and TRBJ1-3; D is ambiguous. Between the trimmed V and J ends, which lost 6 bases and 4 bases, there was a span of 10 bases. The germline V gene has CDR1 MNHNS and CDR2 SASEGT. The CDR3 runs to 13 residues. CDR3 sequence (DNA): TGTGCCAGCAGCATCTCGCACGGAAACACCATATATTTT. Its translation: CASSISHGNTIYF.

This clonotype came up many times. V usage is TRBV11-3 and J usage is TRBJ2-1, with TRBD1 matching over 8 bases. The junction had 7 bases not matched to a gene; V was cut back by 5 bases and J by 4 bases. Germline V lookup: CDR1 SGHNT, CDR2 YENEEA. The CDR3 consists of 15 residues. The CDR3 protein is CASSPGTGLYNEQFF. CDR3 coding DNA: TGTGCCAGCAGCCCCGGGACAGGATTATACAATGAGCAGTTCTTC. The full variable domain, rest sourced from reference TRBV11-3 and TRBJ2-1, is EAGVVQSPRYKIIEKKQPVAFWCNPISGHNTLYWYLQNLGQGPELLIRYENEEAVDDSQLPKDRFSAERLKGVDSTLKIQPAELGDSAVYLCASSPGTGLYNEQFFGPGTRLTVL.

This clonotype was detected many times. The CDR3, as DNA: TGTGCCAGTAGTATCCTGGGACAGGGCGGGAGGGCTTTCTTT. Encoded protein: CASSILGQGGRAFF. The chain is built from TRBV19 and TRBJ1-1; 9 bases align to TRBD1. With 3 bases clipped from V and 11 bases from J, the junction kept 10 bases outside the gene matches. CDR3 length equals 14 residues. Germline CDR1 LNHDA, CDR2 SQIVND (reference sequence).